Listed below are T cell receptor beta chains from one sample, sequenced in a study of shared clonotypes between healthy human individuals. Measured with immunoSEQ multiplex PCR; TCRdb has only the in-frame clones, and not every one. The table has 2 million to 2.5 million clones, 90% to 95% seen once. Source material: naive CD4+ T cells from PBMCs. Every receptor here comes from a man younger than 35 in good health. Some clones in this sample may be carry-over from other donors' samples. CDR3s include the opening cysteine and the closing phenylalanine or tryptophan. The order of the fields is J gene, clone size, D gene, V gene, CDR3 DNA, CDR3 protein. The D gene is left open where the match is weak. The size entry is marked missing in some rows and otherwise reads once, few, many or a size class.

>TRBJ1-1|.|TRBD1|TRBV4-1
TGCGCCAGCAGCCGGGACAGGGACACTGAAGCTTTCTTT
CASSRDRDTEAFF
>TRBJ2-5|.|.|TRBV19
TGTGCCAGTAGCAGAACCGGCTTCCGCGGTCAAGAGACCCAGTACTTC
CASSRTGFRGQETQYF
>TRBJ1-1|once|.|TRBV28
TGTGCCAGCAAGGAACCCGGAGAAAGGACTGAAGCTTTCTTT
CASKEPGERTEAFF
>TRBJ2-2|.|TRBD1|TRBV27
TGTGCCAGCAGAGGGGACAGGGAAATCGACAGGGAGCTGTTTTTT
CASRGDREIDRELFF
>TRBJ2-5|.|TRBD1|TRBV7-2
TGTGCCAGCAGCTTAGCGAGGGCCGGGACAGGGGGATGGGAGACCCAGTACTTC
CASSLARAGTGGWETQYF
>TRBJ1-6|.|.|TRBV9
TGTGCCACCAAGGGACGCCCCCTCCACTTT
CATKGRPLHF
>TRBJ1-1|.|.|TRBV14
TGTGCCAGCAGCCCGGCTACCGGTCGGACTGAAGCTTTCTTT
CASSPATGRTEAFF
>TRBJ1-5|.|.|TRBV7-2
TGTGCCAGCAGCTTCGACACGGAGGGTTGGTCCGATCAGCCCCAGCATTTT
CASSFDTEGWSDQPQHF
>TRBJ2-2|.|TRBD1|TRBV30
TGTGCCGGAGACTATTCCGGGACAGGGGCCACCGGGGAGCTGTTTTTT
CAGDYSGTGATGELFF
>TRBJ1-5|.|TRBD1|TRBV7-2
TGTGCCAGCAGCCCCGTGGACAGGGTGGTTCAGCCCCAGCATTTT
CASSPVDRVVQPQHF
>TRBJ1-3|.|.|TRBV5-1
TGCGCCAGCAGCCCGCCGGGAAACACCATATATTTT
CASSPPGNTIYF
>TRBJ2-2|.|.|TRBV5-1
TGCGCCAGCAGCGTCGACCCTGGTACCGGGGAGCTGTTTTTT
CASSVDPGTGELFF
>TRBJ1-3|.|.|TRBV19
TGTGCCAGCCGAGGGAGGACGGGGCCAGGAGACACCATATATTTT
CASRGRTGPGDTIYF
>TRBJ2-7|.|.|TRBV7-9
TGTGCCAGCAGCCCGCAGGGGCCCCGGGAGCAGTACTTC
CASSPQGPREQYF
>TRBJ2-7|.|.|TRBV27
TGTGCCAGCAGCTACCCCGGGGGTAGGCAGTACTTC
CASSYPGGRQYF
>TRBJ1-1|.|.|TRBV28
TGTGCCAGCAGTTTCGACAAGATCCCTGAAGCTTTCTTT
CASSFDKIPEAFF
>TRBJ2-1|.|TRBD1|TRBV28
TGTGCCAGCAGGCCACAGGGGGCTAGCTCCTACAATGAGCAGTTCTTC
CASRPQGASSYNEQFF
>TRBJ1-2|.|TRBD1|TRBV19
TGTGCCAGTAGCGACTACGACAGGGGGGTCTATGGCTACACCTTC
CASSDYDRGVYGYTF
>TRBJ2-2|.|.|TRBV6-4
TGTGCCAGCAGTGCCAATAGGAACACCGGGGAGCTGTTTTTT
CASSANRNTGELFF
>TRBJ2-5|.|TRBD2|TRBV2
TGTGCCAGCAGTGAAATCCCACCCCGCCTTAGCGGGAGGGCCGGGGAGACCCAGTACTTC
CASSEIPPRLSGRAGETQYF
>TRBJ2-1|.|.|TRBV21-1
TGTGCCAGCAGCACGACTTTTAGCGGGATATCCTACAATGAGCAGTTCTTC
CASSTTFSGISYNEQFF
>TRBJ2-6|.|.|TRBV4-3
TGCGCCAGCAGCCAAGTAGTCGGGGCGTCTGGGGCCAACGTCCTGACTTTC
CASSQVVGASGANVLTF
>TRBJ2-7|.|.|TRBV4-1
TGCGCCAGCAGCCGGCCGGGAGAGGGATACGAGCAGTACTTC
CASSRPGEGYEQYF
>TRBJ2-1|.|.|TRBV7-2
TGTGCCAGCAGCTCCAAACGCGTCAGGGAGGTAGTCGGTGAGCAGTTCTTC
CASSSKRVREVVGEQFF
>TRBJ2-7|.|TRBD2|TRBV18
TGTGCCAGCTCACCTAGCGGGAGGCTCGGAAACGAGCAGTACTTC
CASSPSGRLGNEQYF
>TRBJ1-2|.|.|TRBV9
TGTGCCAGCAGCGTAGGGGGTACACAGTTCTACACCTATGGCTACACCTTC
CASSVGGTQFYTYGYTF
>TRBJ1-1|few|.|TRBV7-9
TGTGCCAGCAGCTTATCAACAGGAGACACTGAAGCTTTCTTT
CASSLSTGDTEAFF
>TRBJ2-4|.|.|TRBV21-1
TGTGCCAGCAGACTGGTCCGCGGAATAGCCAAAAACATTCAGTACTTC
CASRLVRGIAKNIQYF
>TRBJ2-5|.|.|TRBV5-1
TGCGCCAGCAGCGCGGAAGGGACATATCAAGAGACCCAGTACTTC
CASSAEGTYQETQYF
>TRBJ2-5|.|.|TRBV7-6
TGTGCCAGCAGCTTATCCCCGGGGGAGACCCAGTACTTC
CASSLSPGETQYF
>TRBJ2-7|.|TRBD1|TRBV28
TGTGCCACCCACGAGGGGGCGATTTCCCTAAGCGAGCAGTACTTC
CATHEGAISLSEQYF
>TRBJ2-5|.|.|TRBV5-8
TGTGCCAGCAGCTTGCGCCAAATCCAAGAGACCCAGTACTTC
CASSLRQIQETQYF
>TRBJ1-2|few|.|TRBV10-2
TGCGCCAGCAGTGACCTACGAGCCCCGGGCTACACCTTC
CASSDLRAPGYTF
>TRBJ1-2|once|.|TRBV7-8
TGTGCCAGCAGCTTAGTAAGGGGCGAGCCTGGCTACACCTTC
CASSLVRGEPGYTF
>TRBJ2-7|.|.|TRBV19
TGTGCCAATCAAAGGGACACTTACTACGAGCAGTACTTC
CANQRDTYYEQYF
>TRBJ1-1|once|.|TRBV30
TGTGCCTGGAGTGTTCAGCTGAACACTGAAGCTTTCTTT
CAWSVQLNTEAFF
>TRBJ2-3|once|.|TRBV7-3
TGTGCCAGCAGCTCTACGACGGGGGGCGGTACGCAGTATTTT
CASSSTTGGGTQYF
>TRBJ2-3|.|.|TRBV5-1
TGCGCCAGCAGCTTGGTGAATCGCGGGGGCACAGATACGCAGTATTTT
CASSLVNRGGTDTQYF
>TRBJ1-5|.|.|TRBV6-1
TGTGCCAGCAGTGACCCGGCGAGGCGACCCCAGCATTTT
CASSDPARRPQHF
>TRBJ2-1|.|.|TRBV14
TGTGCCAGCAGCCAATTCCAGGGAAAGTGGAATGAGCAGTTCTTC
CASSQFQGKWNEQFF
>TRBJ2-1|.|.|TRBV6-5
TGTGCCAGCAGCCTAGGAGGAGGGACAAAATATGAGCAGTTCTTC
CASSLGGGTKYEQFF
>TRBJ2-7|.|TRBD1|TRBV6-6
TGTGCCAGCAGTTACGACAGGGGGCGGGACGAGCAGTACTTC
CASSYDRGRDEQYF
>TRBJ2-7|.|.|TRBV9
TGTGCCAGCAGCGTAGGTTGGGGATCCCACTACGAGCAGTACTTC
CASSVGWGSHYEQYF
>TRBJ2-3|.|TRBD2|TRBV4-1
TGCGCCAGCAGCCTAAGCGGGGGACTAGTAGGAGATACGCAGTATTTT
CASSLSGGLVGDTQYF
>TRBJ2-5|.|TRBD2|TRBV6-4
TGTGCCAGCAGTGACGTGCTAGCGGGATCAGAGACCCAGTACTTC
CASSDVLAGSETQYF
>TRBJ2-6|.|TRBD1|TRBV4-3
TGCGCCAGCAGCCAAGATCGGACAGGGGGCGCTGGGGCCAACGTCCTGACTTTC
CASSQDRTGGAGANVLTF
>TRBJ1-4|.|.|TRBV4-3
TGCGCCAGCAGCCAAGGAGTGGCGGCTGCAACTAATGAAAAACTGTTTTTT
CASSQGVAAATNEKLFF
>TRBJ2-3|once|TRBD2|TRBV27
TGTGCCAGCAAACGCCGGGTAAACCAGCGGGGCCGCACAGATACGCAGTATTTT
CASKRRVNQRGRTDTQYF
>TRBJ2-5|.|.|TRBV7-2
TGTGCCAGCAGCTTGGACGGACGGCGGAAGACCCAGTACTTC
CASSLDGRRKTQYF
>TRBJ1-1|.|.|TRBV18
TGTGCCAGTATCGGCAGCCACTTTGAAGCTTTCTTT
CASIGSHFEAFF
>TRBJ2-3|once|.|TRBV5-6
TGTGCCAGCAGCTTGGATCGCACAGATACGCAGTATTTT
CASSLDRTDTQYF
>TRBJ1-1|.|.|TRBV28
TGTGCCAGCAGGAAATCACAGGGTACGTACACTGAAGCTTTCTTT
CASRKSQGTYTEAFF
>TRBJ1-2|.|.|TRBV7-2
TGTGCCAGCAGCTTAGGGACATTCTATGGCTACACCTTC
CASSLGTFYGYTF
>TRBJ1-2|.|TRBD1|TRBV28
TGTGCCAGCAGTTTCCTAGGGACAGGGGGGAACTATGGCTACACCTTC
CASSFLGTGGNYGYTF
>TRBJ2-3|.|TRBD2|TRBV30
TGTGCCTGGAGTGCGGGACTAGCGGGAGGAGATACGCAGTATTTT
CAWSAGLAGGDTQYF
>TRBJ2-5|.|.|TRBV7-2
TGTGCCAGCAGCTTAGCCAAGGGACTGAAGGTCCTGGAGACCCAGTACTTC
CASSLAKGLKVLETQYF
>TRBJ1-4|.|.|TRBV28
TGTGCCAGCATTCGCGGGGGGACTAATGAAAAACTGTTTTTT
CASIRGGTNEKLFF